This T cell receptor beta chain derives from a study of blood T cell repertoires in COVID-19 (TCRdb year 2020). With regard to the full study: Samples covering the acute and convalescent phases of COVID-19 were provided by collaborators in the United States, Italy and Spain. The prospective study material was composed of cDNA or gDNA derived from T cells, B-cell-depleted T cells, or PBMCs. The dataset comprised deeply sampled blood TCRbeta repertoires from subjects exposed to, actively infected with, or recovered from COVID-19. The repertoires were released in a freely available public database meant as a resource for research on the immune response to SARS-CoV-2. Samples came from the ongoing ImmuneRACE study (first 160 participants) plus 1,254 subjects from 6 global collaborators. Nearly every sample came with metadata listing a de-identified subject ID, COVID-19 status, age in years and sex. Where available, HLA class I and class II types were obtained from metadata supplied by the sample provider rather than from assay-based typing.

With regard to this clone: The specificity of this receptor is unknown. No qualities accompany the bases; no much larger clone lies one base away.

What the work shows at the level of the full study, not this receptor alone: The amount of clinical and demographic metadata varied by source and participant and was provided uncurated.

The immunoSEQ Assay, a bias-controlled multiplex PCR, was used to amplify TCRbeta CDR3 regions from genomic DNA. In the original analysis: Within the assay, amplification of reference gene primers was used to estimate how many nucleated cells each sample contained. Sequence reads were collapsed and filtered to measure the absolute abundance of every unique TCRbeta CDR3 rearrangement. Productive Simpson clonality was computed per sample as the square root of Simpson's diversity index over productive rearrangements. In its TCRdb copy, this immuneACCESS table keeps in-frame sequences only and misses some clones. Where compared with another copy, unresolved V genes explain less than half of these, and the others have no known cause. The D gene and trimming were derived from the DNA, and the V and J assignments and clone size from that table. The sample table lists around 97,000 clones, about 86% of them with a count of one. About 16% of the sample is in the top ten clones.

The trim is 1 base for V and 6 bases for J, with a gap of 10 bases between the germline ends. CDR1 and CDR2 (SGHDN, FVKESK) derive from the germline V gene. The CDR3 covers 13 residues, taking in both the cysteine and the phenylalanine. CDR3 DNA only is kept here, 39 bases in frame from base 1. Whole blood was collected in K2EDTA tubes by collaborating institutions according to the institutions' own protocols. For TCRbeta analysis, collaborators shipped samples in one of three forms: frozen whole blood, isolated PBMCs, or DNA extracted from either of those sample types. Sequencing was performed on peripheral blood. This receptor was identified in a human donor in a cohort sampled during active COVID-19. The chain links TRBV14 with TRBJ2-7, and the D gene may be TRBD1, 6 bases matching. CDR3 region: CASSQGQAREQYF. In nucleotides, the sequence is TGTGCCAGCAGCCAAGGACAGGCCCGCGAGCAGTACTTC. With all but the CDR3 taken from the reference TRBV14 and TRBJ2-7 genes, the full variable domain is: EAGVTQFPSHSVIEKGQTVTLRCDPISGHDNLYWYRRVMGKEIKFLLHFVKESKQDESGMPNNRFLAERTGGTYSTLKVQPAELEDSGVYFCASSQGQAREQYFGPGTRLTVT.